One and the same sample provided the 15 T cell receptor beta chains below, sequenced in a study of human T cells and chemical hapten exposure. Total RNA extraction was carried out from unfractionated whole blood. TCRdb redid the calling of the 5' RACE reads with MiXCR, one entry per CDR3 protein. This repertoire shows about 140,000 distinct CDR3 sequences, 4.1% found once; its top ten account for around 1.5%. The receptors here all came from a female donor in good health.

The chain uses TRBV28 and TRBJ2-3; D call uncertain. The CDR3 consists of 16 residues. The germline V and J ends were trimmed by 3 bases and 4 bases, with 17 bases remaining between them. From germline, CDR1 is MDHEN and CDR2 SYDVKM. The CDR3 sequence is CASSLSPGPGPDTQYF. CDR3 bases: TGTGCCAGCAGTTTGTCCCCGGGCCCCGGCCCAGATACGCAGTATTTT.

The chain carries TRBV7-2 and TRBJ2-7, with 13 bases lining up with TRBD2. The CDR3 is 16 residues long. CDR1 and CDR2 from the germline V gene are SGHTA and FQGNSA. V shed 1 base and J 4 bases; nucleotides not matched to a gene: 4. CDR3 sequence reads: CASSLELAGGPYEQYF. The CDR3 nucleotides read TGTGCCAGCAGCTTAGAACTAGCGGGGGGGCCATACGAGCAGTACTTC.

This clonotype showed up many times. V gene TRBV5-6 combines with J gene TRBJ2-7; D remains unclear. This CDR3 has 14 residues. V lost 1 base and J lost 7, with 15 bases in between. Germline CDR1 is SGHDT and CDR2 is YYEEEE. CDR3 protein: CASSLMVGVGEQYF. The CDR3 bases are TGTGCCAGCAGCTTGATGGTCGGAGTGGGGGAGCAGTACTTC.

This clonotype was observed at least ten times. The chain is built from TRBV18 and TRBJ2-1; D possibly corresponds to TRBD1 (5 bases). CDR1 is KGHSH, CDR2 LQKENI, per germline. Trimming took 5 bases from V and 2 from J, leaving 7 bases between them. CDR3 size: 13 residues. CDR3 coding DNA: TGTGCCAGCTCAACAGGCACCTACAATGAGCAGTTCTTC. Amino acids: CASSTGTYNEQFF.

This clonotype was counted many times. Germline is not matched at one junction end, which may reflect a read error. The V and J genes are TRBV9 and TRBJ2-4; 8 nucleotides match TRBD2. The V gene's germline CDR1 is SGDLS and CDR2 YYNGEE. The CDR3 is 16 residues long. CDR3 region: CASSAAPGLARNIQYF. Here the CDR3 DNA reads TGTGCCAGCAGCGCCGCCCCCGGACTAGCCAGAAACATTCAGTACTTC.

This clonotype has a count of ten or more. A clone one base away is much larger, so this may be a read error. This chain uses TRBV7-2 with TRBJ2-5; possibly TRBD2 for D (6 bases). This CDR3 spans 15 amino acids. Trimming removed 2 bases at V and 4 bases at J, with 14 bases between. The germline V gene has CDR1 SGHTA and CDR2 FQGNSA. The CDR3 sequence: CASSLKRAGAETQYF. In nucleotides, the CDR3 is TGTGCCAGCAGCTTAAAACGAGCGGGCGCAGAGACCCAGTACTTC.

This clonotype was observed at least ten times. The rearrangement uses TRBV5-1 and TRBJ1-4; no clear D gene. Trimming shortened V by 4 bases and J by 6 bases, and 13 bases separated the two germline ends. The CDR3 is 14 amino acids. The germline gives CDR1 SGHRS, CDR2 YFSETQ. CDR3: CASSLTDGDEKLFF. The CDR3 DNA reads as TGCGCCAGCAGCCTGACGGACGGGGATGAAAAACTGTTTTTT.

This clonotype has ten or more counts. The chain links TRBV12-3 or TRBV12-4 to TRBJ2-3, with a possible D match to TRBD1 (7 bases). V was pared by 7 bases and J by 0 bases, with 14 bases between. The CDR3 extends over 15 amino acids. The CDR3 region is CASIKQGTSTDTQYF. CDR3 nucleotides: TGTGCCAGCATCAAACAGGGGACTAGCACAGATACGCAGTATTTT.

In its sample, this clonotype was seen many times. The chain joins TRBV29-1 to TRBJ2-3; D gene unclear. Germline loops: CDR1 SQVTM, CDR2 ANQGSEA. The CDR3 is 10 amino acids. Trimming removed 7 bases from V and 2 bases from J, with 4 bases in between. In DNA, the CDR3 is TGCAGCGCTGCCACAGATACGCAGTATTTT. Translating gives CSAATDTQYF.

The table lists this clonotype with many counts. The CDR3 DNA reads TGTGCCAGTAGTTTAATCTCTAACTATGGCTACACCTTC. Encoded protein: CASSLISNYGYTF. This chain joins TRBV19 and TRBJ1-2; D is uncertain. The V end lost 5 bases, the J end lost 0 bases, and 7 bases lay between the germline ends. The length of the CDR3 is 13 residues. CDR1 and CDR2 from the germline V gene are LNHDA and SQIVND (reference sequence).

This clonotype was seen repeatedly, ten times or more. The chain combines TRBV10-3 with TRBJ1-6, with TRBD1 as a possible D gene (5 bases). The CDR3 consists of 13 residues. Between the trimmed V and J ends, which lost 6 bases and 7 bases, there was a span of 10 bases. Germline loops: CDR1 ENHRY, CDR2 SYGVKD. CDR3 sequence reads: CAIRQDSNSPLHF. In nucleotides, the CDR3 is TGTGCCATCAGACAGGACTCAAATTCACCCCTCCACTTT.

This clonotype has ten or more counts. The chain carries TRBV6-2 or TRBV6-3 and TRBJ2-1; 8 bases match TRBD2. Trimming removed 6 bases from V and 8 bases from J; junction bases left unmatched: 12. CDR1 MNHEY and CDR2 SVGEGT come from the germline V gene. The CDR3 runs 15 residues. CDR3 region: CASSRSGGGVDEQFF. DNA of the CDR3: TGTGCCAGCAGCCGAAGCGGGGGCGGGGTGGATGAGCAGTTCTTC.

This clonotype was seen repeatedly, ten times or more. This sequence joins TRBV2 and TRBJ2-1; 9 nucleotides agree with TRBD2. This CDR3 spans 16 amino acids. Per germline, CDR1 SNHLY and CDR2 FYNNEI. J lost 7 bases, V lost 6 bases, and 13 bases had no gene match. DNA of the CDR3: TGTGCCAGCAGCCAACGGCGTCTAGCGGGGAAGAATGAGCAGTTCTTC. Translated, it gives CASSQRRLAGKNEQFF.

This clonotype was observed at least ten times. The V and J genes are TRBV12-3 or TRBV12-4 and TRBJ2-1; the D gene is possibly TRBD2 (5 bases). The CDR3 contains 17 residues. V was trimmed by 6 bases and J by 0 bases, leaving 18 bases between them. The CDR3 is CASSLLSDWSSYNEQFF. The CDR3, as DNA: TGTGCCAGCAGCCTTCTATCGGACTGGAGCTCCTACAATGAGCAGTTCTTC.

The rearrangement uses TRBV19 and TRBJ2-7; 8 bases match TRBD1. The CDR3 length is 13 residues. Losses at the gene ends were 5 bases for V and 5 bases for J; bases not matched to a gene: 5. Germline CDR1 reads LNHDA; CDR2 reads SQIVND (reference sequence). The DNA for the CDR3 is TGTGCCAGTAGTGAGACAGGGGATGACGAGCAGTACTTC. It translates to CASSETGDDEQYF.